This TCR beta chain emerged from a study of blood T cells in healthy people across ages. A remark on this clonotype: The antigen is undetermined.

With a J-beta primer mix and a sample-barcoded 5' primer, a second PCR ran 7 to 11 cycles. Each CDR3 protein is one row after TCRdb ran MiXCR on the 5' RACE reads. The table has approximately 800,000 distinct CDR3 sequences, around 68% seen once. This CDR3 has 12 residues. Germline trimming cut 7 bases from V and 3 bases from J; bases unmatched to any gene: 1. Germline V gene lookup returns CDR1 ENHRY and CDR2 SYGVKD. Points from the study as a whole: Researchers deemed the diversity estimates from one million T cells underestimates.

The TCR sequence derives from a man in his thirties or forties in good health. The chain couples TRBV10-3 to TRBJ1-2; 8 bases are shared with TRBD1. Sample: blood. The CDR3 DNA follows: TGTGCCATCAAGGACAGGGACTATGGCTACACCTTC. It yields the protein CAIKDRDYGYTF.